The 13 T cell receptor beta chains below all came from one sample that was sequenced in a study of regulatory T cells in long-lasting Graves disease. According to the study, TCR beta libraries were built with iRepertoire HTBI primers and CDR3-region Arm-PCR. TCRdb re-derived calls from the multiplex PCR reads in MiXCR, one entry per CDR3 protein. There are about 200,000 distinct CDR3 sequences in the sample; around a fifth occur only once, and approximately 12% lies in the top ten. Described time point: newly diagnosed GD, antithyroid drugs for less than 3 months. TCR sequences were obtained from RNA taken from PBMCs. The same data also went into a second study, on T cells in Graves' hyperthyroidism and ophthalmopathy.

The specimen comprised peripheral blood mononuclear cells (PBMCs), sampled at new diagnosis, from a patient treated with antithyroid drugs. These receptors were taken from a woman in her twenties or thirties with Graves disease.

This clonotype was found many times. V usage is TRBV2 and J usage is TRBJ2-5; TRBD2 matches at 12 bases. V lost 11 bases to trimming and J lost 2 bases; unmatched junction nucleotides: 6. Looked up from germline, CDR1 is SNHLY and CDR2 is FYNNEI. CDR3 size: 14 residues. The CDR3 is CAVRTSGIQETQYF. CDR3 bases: TGTGCCGTCCGGACTAGCGGGATTCAAGAGACCCAGTACTTC.

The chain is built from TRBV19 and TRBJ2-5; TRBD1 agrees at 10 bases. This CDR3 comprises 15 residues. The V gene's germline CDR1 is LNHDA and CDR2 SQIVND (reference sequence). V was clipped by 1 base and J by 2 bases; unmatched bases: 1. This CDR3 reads CASSIGGQGQETQYF. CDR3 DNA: TGTGCCAGTAGTATAGGGGGACAGGGGCAAGAGACCCAGTACTTC.

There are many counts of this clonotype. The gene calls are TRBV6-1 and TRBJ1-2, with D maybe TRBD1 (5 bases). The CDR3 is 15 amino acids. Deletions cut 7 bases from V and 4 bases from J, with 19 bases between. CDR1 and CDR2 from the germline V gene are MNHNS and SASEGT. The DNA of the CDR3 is TGTGCCAGCACCTCCCGGTTCGAAGGGACCTATGGCTACACCTTC. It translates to CASTSRFEGTYGYTF.

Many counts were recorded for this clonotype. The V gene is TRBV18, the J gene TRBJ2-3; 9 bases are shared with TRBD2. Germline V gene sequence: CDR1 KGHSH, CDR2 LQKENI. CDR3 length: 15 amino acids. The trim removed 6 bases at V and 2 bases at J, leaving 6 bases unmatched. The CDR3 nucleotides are TGTGCCAGCTCGCCCAGCGGGGGGCTCACAGATACGCAGTATTTT. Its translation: CASSPSGGLTDTQYF.

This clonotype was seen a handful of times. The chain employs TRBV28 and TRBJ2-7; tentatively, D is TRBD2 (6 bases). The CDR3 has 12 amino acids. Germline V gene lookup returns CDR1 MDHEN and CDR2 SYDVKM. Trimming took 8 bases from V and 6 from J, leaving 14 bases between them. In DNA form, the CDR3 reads TGTGCCAGCCAAAAGGTCGGGAGCGAGCAGTACTTC. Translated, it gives CASQKVGSEQYF.

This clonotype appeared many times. The CDR3 bases are TGTGCCAGCAGGGGGACAGGGGGCACCGGGGAGCTGTTTTTT. Translating gives CASRGTGGTGELFF. This chain links TRBV27 with TRBJ2-2; 11 bases align to TRBD1. V lost 6 bases to trimming and J lost 4 bases; unmatched junction nucleotides: 1. CDR1 is MNHEY and CDR2 is SMNVEV in the germline V gene (reference sequence). This CDR3 comprises 14 residues.

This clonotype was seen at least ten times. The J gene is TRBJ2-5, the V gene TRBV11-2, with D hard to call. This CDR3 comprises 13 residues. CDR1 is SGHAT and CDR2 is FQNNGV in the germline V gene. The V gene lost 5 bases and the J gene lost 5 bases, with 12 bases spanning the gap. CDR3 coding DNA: TGTGCCAGCAGCAAAGCCCCTTGGGAGACCCAGTACTTC. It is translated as CASSKAPWETQYF.

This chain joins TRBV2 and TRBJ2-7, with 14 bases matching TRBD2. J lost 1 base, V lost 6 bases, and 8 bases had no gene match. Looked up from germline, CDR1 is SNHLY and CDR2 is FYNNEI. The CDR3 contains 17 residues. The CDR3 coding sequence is TGTGCCAGCAGCGGGACTAGCGGGAGAGCAGGGTCCTACGAGCAGTACTTC. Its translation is CASSGTSGRAGSYEQYF.

DNA for the CDR3: TGTGCCAGCAGTTTTAAGGGATTCAATCAGCCCCAGCATTTT. Its translation is CASSFKGFNQPQHF. V gene TRBV12-3 or TRBV12-4 combines with J gene TRBJ1-5; D remains ambiguous. V lost 3 bases, J lost 3 bases, and 9 bases lay in between. The CDR3 is 14 residues long.

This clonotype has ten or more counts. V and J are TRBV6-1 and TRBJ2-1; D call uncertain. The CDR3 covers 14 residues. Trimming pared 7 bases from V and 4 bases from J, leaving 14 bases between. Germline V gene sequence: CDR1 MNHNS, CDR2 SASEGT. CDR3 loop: CASTLHGGYNEQFF. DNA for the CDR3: TGTGCCAGCACCCTACATGGCGGTTACAATGAGCAGTTCTTC.

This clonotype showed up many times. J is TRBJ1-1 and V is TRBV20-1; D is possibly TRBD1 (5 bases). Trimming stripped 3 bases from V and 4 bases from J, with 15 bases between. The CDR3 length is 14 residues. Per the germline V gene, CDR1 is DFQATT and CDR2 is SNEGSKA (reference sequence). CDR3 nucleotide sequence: TGCAGTGCTAGCTCCAGGGTATCGGGCACTGAAGCTTTCTTT. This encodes CSASSRVSGTEAFF.

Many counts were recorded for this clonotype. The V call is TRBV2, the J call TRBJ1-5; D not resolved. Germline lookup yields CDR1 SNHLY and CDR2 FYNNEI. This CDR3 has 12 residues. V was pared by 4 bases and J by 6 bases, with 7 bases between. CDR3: CASSVQGQPQHF. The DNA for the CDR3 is TGTGCCAGCAGTGTTCAAGGTCAGCCCCAGCATTTT. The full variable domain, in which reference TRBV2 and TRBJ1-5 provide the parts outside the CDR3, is EPEVTQTPSHQVTQMGQEVILRCVPISNHLYFYWYRQILGQKVEFLVSFYNNEISEKSEIFDDQFSVERPDGSNFTLKIRSTKLEDSAMYFCASSVQGQPQHFGDGTRLSIL.

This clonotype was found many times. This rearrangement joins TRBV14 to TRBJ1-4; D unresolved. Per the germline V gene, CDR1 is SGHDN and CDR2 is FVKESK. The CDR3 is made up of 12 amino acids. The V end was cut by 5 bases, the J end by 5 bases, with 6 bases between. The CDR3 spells CASSESNEKLFF. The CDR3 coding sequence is TGTGCCAGCAGCGAATCCAATGAAAAACTGTTTTTT.